The table lists the clone carrying this T cell receptor beta chain with many counts. Its antigen is undetermined. Noted time point: newly diagnosed GD, antithyroid drugs for less than 3 months. Making the TCR library involved RNA that had been extracted from PBMCs. Under American Thyroid Association guidelines, Graves' disease was diagnosed. These data belong to a study of regulatory T cells in long-lasting Graves disease. Across the whole study: Graves' patients, diagnosed recently, had received antithyroid drugs under 3 months.

TCR beta libraries were built with iRepertoire HTBI primers and Arm-PCR of CDR3 regions. TCRdb re-called the multiplex PCR reads through MiXCR, storing one row per CDR3 protein. The sample consists of some 250,000 distinct CDR3 sequences, approximately 18% of them appearing once. V lost 4 bases to trimming and J lost 1 base; unmatched junction nucleotides: 5. Germline CDR1 reads SGHTS; CDR2 reads YDEGEE. The CDR3 covers 15 residues. Study observations and caveats: Persistent disease showed a preference for TRBV28, TRBJ1-2 and TRBJ2-5.

In addition, the sample was reused for a study of T cells in Graves' hyperthyroidism and ophthalmopathy.

The source was peripheral blood mononuclear cells (PBMCs), collected at new diagnosis, from a patient treated with antithyroid drugs. This sequence was found in a woman aged 25 to 39 with Graves disease. J is TRBJ2-5 and V is TRBV5-8; 9 bases map to TRBD2. The CDR3 nucleotides read TGTGCCAGCAGCGGCAGCGGGGGGATCCAAGAGACCCAGTACTTC. This encodes CASSGSGGIQETQYF.